Each of the 27 T cell receptor beta chains below was sequenced from the same sample in a study of T cell clonality in common variable immunodeficiency. Method: immunoSEQ multiplex PCR; TCRdb's copy keeps in-frame clones and lacks some. The repertoire shows about 60,000 clones, none seen only once; the top ten take 1.5% to 2%. Sequencing used peripheral blood mononuclear cells. These receptors came from a person aged 18 to 75 in good health.

This clone was observed at least ten times. The CDR3 end is not reached by the read, which stops 3 residues before it; the germline J gene fills it in. The J gene is TRBJ1-1, the V gene TRBV11-2, with 9 bases aligning to TRBD1. Germline CDR1 and CDR2: SGHAT and FQNNGV. J gave up 4 bases and V 3 bases, and 6 bases lay outside the gene matches. The CDR3 length is 15 residues. The DNA read from the CDR3 is TGTGCCAGCAGCTTTAACAGGGGGCTTCCCACTGAA. It is translated as CASSFNRGLPTE. The whole CDR3 region reads CASSFNRGLPTEAFF.

Ten or more counts support this clone. The missing CDR3 end, 3 residues past where the read stops, is filled in from the germline J gene. This rearrangement joins TRBV20-1 to TRBJ2-6; the match to TRBD1 covers 7 bases. Germline lookup yields CDR1 DFQATT and CDR2 SNEGSKA (reference sequence). The CDR3 loop spans 17 amino acids. Trimming removed 6 bases from V and 0 bases from J; junction bases left unmatched: 11. The CDR3 bases that were read are TGCAGTGCAAGGGACAGACTGTCTTCCTCTGGGGCCAACGTC. Its translation is CSARDRLSSSGANV. The whole CDR3 reads CSARDRLSSSGANVLTF.

This clone was seen many times. Read sequence stops 3 residues before the CDR3 end, and the germline J gene provides the missing end. The chain joins TRBV5-1 to TRBJ2-5, with no clear D. Deletions cut 0 bases from V and 3 bases from J, with 6 bases between. Per the germline V gene, CDR1 is SGHRS and CDR2 is YFSETQ. The CDR3 spans 13 residues. CDR3 bases read: TGCGCCAGCAGCTTGGTGGTAGAAGAGACC. It yields the protein CASSLVVEET. The full CDR3 sequence reads CASSLVVEETQYF.

This clone was seen a few times. The CDR3 is cut off 3 residues early in the read; its end comes from the germline J gene. The V gene is TRBV10-2, the J gene TRBJ1-2, with D hard to call. Germline V lookup: CDR1 WSHSY, CDR2 SAAADI. Trimming cost V 3 bases and J 5 bases, with 7 bases left between them. The CDR3 sequence is 12 residues long. The DNA read from the CDR3 is TGCGCCAGCAGTGAAAGCCCGTATGGC. It specifies CASSESPYG. The full CDR3 protein is CASSESPYGYTF.

This clone was observed at least ten times. The read is 3 residues too short to cover the CDR3 end, so that end is filled in from the germline J gene. The genes are TRBV30 and TRBJ2-4; possibly TRBD1 or TRBD2 for D (6 bases each). V was shortened by 7 bases and J by 0 bases, with 13 bases between the two germline ends. The CDR3 has 14 amino acids. Germline V gives CDR1 GTSNPN, CDR2 SVGIG (reference sequence). The CDR3 reads CASTGRTAKNIQYF. The CDR3 DNA, read in part, is TGTGCCTCTACAGGGAGGACAGCCAAAAACATT.

This clone was found many times. Read sequence stops 3 residues before the CDR3 end, and the germline J gene provides the missing end. This sequence joins TRBV6-2 or TRBV6-3 and TRBJ2-7; D might be TRBD1 (5 bases). V was cut by 6 bases and J by 3 bases, with 12 bases left in between. The CDR3 extends over 13 amino acids. In germline, CDR1 is MNHEY, CDR2 SVGEGT. The CDR3 reads CASRETVNYEQYF. CDR3 DNA, as far as it was read: TGTGCCAGCAGAGAGACAGTAAACTACGAG.

This clone has a count of ten or more. Coverage ceases 3 residues before the CDR3 finishes, and the germline J gene fills in the end. J is TRBJ1-5 and V is TRBV20-1; 9 bases agree with TRBD1. The V gene's germline CDR1 is DFQATT and CDR2 SNEGSKA (reference sequence). The V segment lost 2 bases and the J segment 7 bases; nucleotides outside the gene matches: 3. The CDR3 runs to 13 residues. The CDR3: CSARRTGAQPQHF. The CDR3 bases that were read are TGCAGTGCTAGAAGGACAGGGGCCCAGCCC.

This clone appeared many times. Sequencing ends 3 residues short of the CDR3 end; the germline J gene provides the rest. The chain recombines TRBV10-3 with TRBJ2-5, with D possibly matching TRBD2 (5 bases). This CDR3 spans 14 amino acids. Trimming removed 0 bases at V and 4 bases at J, with 9 bases between. The germline V gene has CDR1 ENHRY and CDR2 SYGVKD. The CDR3 sequence is CAISESRGLETQYF. The DNA read from the CDR3 is TGTGCCATCAGTGAGTCACGCGGGCTAGAGACC.

This clone was recorded many times. The read terminates 3 residues ahead of where the CDR3 ends, so the germline J gene completes it. J is TRBJ2-1 and V is TRBV20-1; D ambiguous. CDR1 and CDR2 from the germline V gene are DFQATT and SNEGSKA (reference sequence). This CDR3 contains 12 residues. Between the trimmed V and J ends, which lost 6 bases and 4 bases, there was a span of 10 bases. The CDR3 loop is CSAAKQYNEQFF. CDR3 DNA, as far as it was read: TGCAGTGCCGCCAAGCAATACAATGAG.

There are many counts of this clone. Read sequence stops 3 residues before the CDR3 end, and the germline J gene provides the missing end. The sample has other DNA sequences that encode this CDR3 too. The V call is TRBV2, the J call TRBJ2-7; D is uncertain. The CDR3 length is 11 residues. V was pared by 4 bases and J by 3 bases, with 4 bases between. CDR1 is SNHLY and CDR2 is FYNNEI in the germline V gene. The CDR3 sequence is CASSVFYEQYF. CDR3 DNA, as far as it was read: TGTGCCAGCAGTGTCTTCTACGAG.

In this sample, this clone turned up many times. The CDR3 extends 3 residues past the end of the read, so its final part is completed from the germline J gene. The chain carries TRBV10-3 and TRBJ2-7; TRBD1 might be the D (6 bases). CDR1 and CDR2 from the germline V gene are ENHRY and SYGVKD. The CDR3 totals 12 residues. V was shortened by 10 bases and J by 3 bases, with 13 bases between the two germline ends. The covered CDR3 bases are TGTGCCACCCAATCGGACAGCTACGAG. This codes for CATQSDSYE. The entire CDR3 protein is CATQSDSYEQYF.

This clone was seen ten or more times. The CDR3 end lies 3 residues beyond the end of the read and is filled in from the germline J gene. The chain carries TRBV7-2 and TRBJ1-5; 10 bases match TRBD1. The V gene end was trimmed by 5 bases and the J gene end by 6 bases; junction bases not matched to a gene: 4. CDR1 and CDR2 from the germline V gene are SGHTA and FQGNSA. This CDR3 contains 14 residues. CDR3 in amino acids: CASSGQGVGQPQHF. Incomplete CDR3 DNA: TGTGCCAGCAGCGGACAGGGGGTTGGTCAGCCC.

This clone was recorded many times. The observed sequence ends 3 residues before the CDR3 terminus, with the missing tail filled in from the germline J gene. The V and J genes are TRBV10-2 and TRBJ2-3, with unresolved D. Germline assignment: CDR1 WSHSY and CDR2 SAAADI. CDR3 length: 15 residues. V dropped 3 bases and J dropped 4 bases, with 14 bases sitting between them. This CDR3 is CASSEFLGRPDTQYF. The sequenced CDR3 bases are TGCGCCAGCAGTGAATTTTTGGGCAGGCCAGATACG.

This clone was counted ten times or more. From the germline J gene comes the end of the CDR3, since the read stops 3 residues before it. In the same sample, other DNA sequences code for this CDR3. The gene calls are TRBV20-1 and TRBJ1-1; D possibly corresponds to TRBD1 (6 bases). The germline V and J ends were trimmed by 0 bases and 0 bases, with 8 bases remaining between them. In germline, CDR1 is DFQATT, CDR2 SNEGSKA (reference sequence). The CDR3 is 14 residues long. The CDR3 is CSAREAGVNTEAFF. Partial CDR3 DNA: TGCAGTGCTAGAGAGGCAGGGGTGAACACTGAA.

In this sample, this clone turned up many times. The CDR3 is cut off 3 residues early in the read; its end comes from the germline J gene. The chain combines TRBV7-6 with TRBJ2-2; possibly TRBD2 for D (7 bases). V was trimmed by 5 bases and J by 2 bases, leaving 18 bases between them. CDR1 and CDR2 from the germline V gene are SGHVS and FNYEAQ. This CDR3 spans 17 amino acids. The sequenced part of the CDR3 DNA is TGTGCCAGCAGCACCCTTTTGGGGGGGCTAAACACCGGGGAG. Amino acid sequence: CASSTLLGGLNTGE. The entire CDR3 sequence reads CASSTLLGGLNTGELFF.

This clone was seen repeatedly, ten times or more. A read error may account for a junction end that differs from germline. The read terminates 3 residues before the CDR3 end, so the remaining end is supplied by the germline J gene. This rearrangement joins TRBV4-2 to TRBJ1-1; tentative D call: TRBD1 (5 bases). Germline V gives CDR1 LGHNA, CDR2 YNFKEQ. This CDR3 region has 14 residues. The CDR3: CASSHSSQGAEAFF. The part of the CDR3 DNA that was read is TGCGCCAGCAGCCATTCGTCCCAGGGCGCTGAA.

There are many counts of this clone. The read terminates 3 residues before the CDR3 end, so the remaining end is supplied by the germline J gene. This rearrangement joins TRBV20-1 to TRBJ2-2; D not resolved. The CDR3 totals 14 residues. CDR1 is DFQATT, CDR2 SNEGSKA, per germline (reference sequence). Trimming stripped 6 bases from V and 1 base from J, with 12 bases between. CDR3 sequence reads: CSAQPRRNTGELFF. The CDR3 bases that were read are TGCAGTGCCCAACCTAGGAGGAACACCGGGGAG.

This clone was observed many times. The read halts 3 residues ahead of the CDR3 end, with the missing end drawn from the germline J gene. The chain couples TRBV5-1 to TRBJ2-7; no clear D gene. Deletions cut 2 bases from V and 6 bases from J, with 3 bases between. Germline CDR1 is SGHRS and CDR2 is YFSETQ. The CDR3 extends over 10 amino acids. This CDR3 is CASSFGEQYF. CDR3 DNA (partial): TGCGCCAGCAGCTTCGGCGAG.

This clone has at least ten counts. The read finishes 3 residues shy of the CDR3 end, and the germline J gene is used to complete it. J is TRBJ2-7 and V is TRBV6-2 or TRBV6-3; D gene ambiguous. The CDR3 runs 15 residues. The germline V gene encodes CDR1 MNHEY and CDR2 SVGEGT. V was clipped by 0 bases and J by 5 bases, with 14 bases between them. The CDR3 sequence: CASSYSIRSKDEQYF. CDR3 DNA, as far as it was read: TGTGCCAGCAGTTACTCGATCAGGTCCAAAGACGAG.

This clone was found many times. The read terminates 3 residues ahead of where the CDR3 ends, so the germline J gene completes it. This chain uses TRBV28 with TRBJ2-5; 14 bases line up with TRBD2. The CDR3 consists of 18 residues. V was pared by 5 bases and J by 0 bases, with 8 bases of the junction left unmatched. Per the germline V gene, CDR1 is MDHEN and CDR2 is SYDVKM. Incomplete CDR3 DNA: TGTGCCAGCAGTCCCGGGACTAGCGGGAGCCCCCACCAAGAGACC. It codes for CASSPGTSGSPHQET. The whole CDR3 reads CASSPGTSGSPHQETQYF.

This clone was observed many times. The CDR3 sequence: CASSLEATAYEQYF. CDR3 DNA, as far as it was read: TGTGCCAGCAGCTTAGAGGCGACAGCCTACGAG. The chain links TRBV7-2 to TRBJ2-7; D possibly corresponds to TRBD1 (5 bases). The observed sequence ends 3 residues before the CDR3 terminus, with the missing tail filled in from the germline J gene. Trimming cost V 1 base and J 2 bases, with 9 bases left between them. Germline lookup yields CDR1 SGHTA and CDR2 FQGNSA. The CDR3 totals 14 residues. Together with reference TRBV7-2 and TRBJ2-7, the CDR3 gives the full variable domain: GAGVSQSPSNKVTEKGKDVELRCDPISGHTALYWYRQSLGQGLEFLIYFQGNSAPDKSGLPSDRFSAERTGGSVSTLTIQRTQQEDSAVYLCASSLEATAYEQYFGPGTRLTVT.

This clone was picked up a small number of times. The read stops 3 residues short of the end of the CDR3; the missing end is completed from the germline J gene. This rearrangement joins TRBV11-3 to TRBJ2-7; D may be TRBD1 or TRBD2 (7 bases each). The CDR3 runs 15 residues. V lost 4 bases to trimming and J lost 4 bases, with 17 bases between them. Germline V gene data show CDR1 as SGHNT and CDR2 as YENEEA. The CDR3 here is CASSSMGRGLYEQYF. The CDR3 DNA, read in part, is TGTGCCAGCAGCTCCATGGGGAGGGGGCTGTACGAG. Looking up the rest from reference TRBV11-3 and TRBJ2-7 gives the full variable domain: EAGVVQSPRYKIIEKKQPVAFWCNPISGHNTLYWYLQNLGQGPELLIRYENEEAVDDSQLPKDRFSAERLKGVDSTLKIQPAELGDSAVYLCASSSMGRGLYEQYFGPGTRLTVT.

The table lists this clone with many counts. Sequencing ends 3 residues short of the CDR3 end; the germline J gene provides the rest. This chain uses TRBV7-2 with TRBJ2-1; the D gene is possibly TRBD2 (5 bases). Germline V gene data show CDR1 as SGHTA and CDR2 as FQGNSA. The germline V and J ends were trimmed by 3 bases and 0 bases, with 9 bases remaining between them. The CDR3 is 15 residues long. The CDR3 loop is CASSFPGISYNEQFF. Incomplete CDR3 DNA: TGTGCCAGCAGCTTTCCGGGGATCTCCTACAATGAG.

This clone was seen many times. Read sequence stops 3 residues before the CDR3 end, and the germline J gene provides the missing end. The chain carries TRBV19 and TRBJ2-3, with 14 bases that match TRBD2. The V gene end was trimmed by 3 bases and the J gene end by 2 bases; junction bases not matched to a gene: 7. Per the germline V gene, CDR1 is LNHDA and CDR2 is SQIVND (reference sequence). This CDR3 is 18 amino acids long. The part of the CDR3 DNA that was read is TGTGCCAGTAGTATTCTGGGACTAGCGGGAGACCACACAGATACG. Translating gives CASSILGLAGDHTDT. The entire CDR3 reads CASSILGLAGDHTDTQYF.

Ten or more counts support this clone. The read terminates 3 residues before the CDR3 end, so the remaining end is supplied by the germline J gene. The chain employs TRBV6-2 or TRBV6-3 and TRBJ2-3; possible D gene TRBD2, 5 bases. Germline values: CDR1 MNHEY, CDR2 SVGEGT. The CDR3 has 13 amino acids. Trimming removed 4 bases from V and 4 bases from J, with 9 bases in between. The CDR3 here is CASSFKLADTQYF. Partial CDR3 DNA: TGTGCCAGCAGTTTCAAACTAGCAGATACG.

This clone came up many times. The junction does not match germline at one end; this may be a read error. Read sequence stops 3 residues before the CDR3 end, and the germline J gene provides the missing end. At the DNA level, this CDR3 is encoded by other sequences in the same sample as well. This chain uses TRBV4-2 with TRBJ1-1; the D is unclear. Germline lookup yields CDR1 LGHNA and CDR2 YNFKEQ. The CDR3 sequence is 13 residues long. This CDR3 reads CASSQKGNTEAFF. The sequenced part of the CDR3 DNA is TGCGCCAGCAGCCAAAAGGGGAACACTGAA.

This clone was found many times. The read halts 3 residues ahead of the CDR3 end, with the missing end drawn from the germline J gene. The chain couples TRBV5-1 to TRBJ2-3, with 10 nucleotides matching TRBD2. Trimming at V came to 4 bases and at J to 1 base, leaving 15 bases not matched to a gene. The V gene's germline CDR1 is SGHRS and CDR2 YFSETQ. The CDR3 is made up of 19 amino acids. The chain's CDR3 is CASSVGAGGPVRGTDTQYF. Incomplete CDR3 DNA: TGCGCCAGCAGCGTTGGAGCGGGAGGGCCAGTAAGGGGCACAGATACG.